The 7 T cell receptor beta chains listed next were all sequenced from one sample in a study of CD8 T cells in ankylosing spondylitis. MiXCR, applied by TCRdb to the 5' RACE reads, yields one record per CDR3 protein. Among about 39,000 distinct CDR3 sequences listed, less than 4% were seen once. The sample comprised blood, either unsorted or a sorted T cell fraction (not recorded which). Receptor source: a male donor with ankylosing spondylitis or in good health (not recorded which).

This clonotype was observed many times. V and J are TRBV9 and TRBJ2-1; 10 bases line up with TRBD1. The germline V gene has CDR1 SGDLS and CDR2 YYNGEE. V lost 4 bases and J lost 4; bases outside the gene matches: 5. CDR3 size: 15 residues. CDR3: CASSQGQGGYNEQFF. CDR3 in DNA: TGTGCCAGCAGCCAAGGACAGGGGGGGTACAATGAGCAGTTCTTC.

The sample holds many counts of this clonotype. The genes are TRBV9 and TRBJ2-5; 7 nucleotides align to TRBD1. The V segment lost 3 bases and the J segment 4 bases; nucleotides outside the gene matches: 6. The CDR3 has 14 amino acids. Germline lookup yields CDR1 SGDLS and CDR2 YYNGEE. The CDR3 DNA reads TGTGCCAGCAGCGACGCAGGGGGACGAGAGACCCAGTACTTC. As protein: CASSDAGGRETQYF.

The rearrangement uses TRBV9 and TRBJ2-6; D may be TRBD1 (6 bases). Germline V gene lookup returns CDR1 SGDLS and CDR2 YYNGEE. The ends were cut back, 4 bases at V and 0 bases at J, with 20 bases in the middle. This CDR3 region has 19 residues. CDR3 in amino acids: CASSLAPGQKTSGANVLTF. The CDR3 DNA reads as TGTGCCAGCAGCTTAGCCCCGGGACAAAAAACCTCTGGGGCCAACGTCCTGACTTTC.

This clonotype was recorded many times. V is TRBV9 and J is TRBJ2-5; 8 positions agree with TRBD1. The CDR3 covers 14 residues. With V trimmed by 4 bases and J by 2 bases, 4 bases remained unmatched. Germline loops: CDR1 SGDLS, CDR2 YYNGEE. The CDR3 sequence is CASSPGDRQETQYF. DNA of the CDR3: TGTGCCAGCAGCCCGGGGGACAGGCAAGAGACCCAGTACTTC. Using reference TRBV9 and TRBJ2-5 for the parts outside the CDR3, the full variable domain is DSGVTQTPKHLITATGQRVTLRCSPRSGDLSVYWYQQSLDQGLQFLIQYYNGEERAKGNILERFSAQQFPDLHSELNLSSLELGDSALYFCASSPGDRQETQYFGPGTRLLVL.

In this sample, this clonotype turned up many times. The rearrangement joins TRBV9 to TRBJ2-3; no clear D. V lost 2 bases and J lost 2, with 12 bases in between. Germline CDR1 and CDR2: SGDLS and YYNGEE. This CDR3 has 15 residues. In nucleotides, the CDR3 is TGTGCCAGCAGCGTGGCGGAAGGATCCACAGATACGCAGTATTTT. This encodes CASSVAEGSTDTQYF.

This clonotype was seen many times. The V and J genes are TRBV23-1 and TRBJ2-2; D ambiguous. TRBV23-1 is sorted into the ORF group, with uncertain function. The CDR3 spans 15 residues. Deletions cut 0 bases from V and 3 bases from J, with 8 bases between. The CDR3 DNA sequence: TGCGCCAGCAGTCAATCGAACGAGGACACCGGGGAGCTGTTTTTT. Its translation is CASSQSNEDTGELFF.

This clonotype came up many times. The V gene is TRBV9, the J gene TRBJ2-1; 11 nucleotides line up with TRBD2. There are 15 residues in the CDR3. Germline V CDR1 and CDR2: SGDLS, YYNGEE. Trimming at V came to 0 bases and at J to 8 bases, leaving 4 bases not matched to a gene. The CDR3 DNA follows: TGTGCCAGCAGCGTAGTAGGTAGCGGGAGGGATGAGCAGTTCTTC. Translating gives CASSVVGSGRDEQFF.